This note documents a single T cell receptor beta chain sequence. The sample is drawn from a study of blood T cell repertoires in COVID-19. Study in general: Whether acute or convalescent, the COVID-19 samples came from the United States, Italy and Spain. T cells, B-cell-depleted T cells, or PBMCs supplied cDNA or gDNA.

Study processing details: Cell counts per sample came from amplifying reference gene primers. Sequencing was performed with immunoSEQ multiplex PCR; in TCRdb, only in-frame clones are kept and a portion is missing. D and trimming come from the DNA, and the V and J calls and clone size come from that table. The repertoire has roughly 120,000 clones, roughly 87% of them found once; the top ten carry 11%. Sequencing was carried out using peripheral blood. The source is a man older than 75 with acute or convalescent COVID-19.

The CDR3 DNA follows: TGTGCCAGCAGTGGAGGGCGGGACACAGATACGCAGTATTTT. Its translation: CASSGGRDTDTQYF. J is TRBJ2-3 and V is TRBV27; TRBD2 might be the D (6 bases). The V gene lost 5 bases and the J gene lost 2 bases, with 11 bases spanning the gap. This CDR3 is built from 14 residues. CDR1 and CDR2 from the germline V gene are MNHEY and SMNVEV (reference sequence).